This T cell receptor (beta chain) was profiled in a study of beta chain features in type 1 diabetes. Expressed TCRB transcripts were sequenced because the isolated RNA had all been reverse transcribed beforehand. The assay was immunoSEQ multiplex PCR, and TCRdb's table has in-frame clones only and misses some. This table holds 330,000 or so clones, around 13% found once. General study points: Among patients with Type 1 diabetes, TCRB CDR3s were moderately but significantly shorter in every one of the four CD4+ subsets. cDNA sequencing could over-represent cells with high TCR expression. Junctions at VDJ sites from type 1 diabetes patients had fewer insertions and more deletions. For patients, the naive, central memory and Treg TCRB repertoires appeared more alike than for healthy donors.

All of the sorted populations showed purity greater than 95%. In this sample, this clone turned up a few times. Its antigen remains unknown. The sequenced sample was naive CD4+ T cells from blood. The sequence was obtained from a woman between 18 and 29 years old with type 1 diabetes.

CDR3 in amino acids: CAISETDRGPGYTF. The CDR3 bases are TGTGCCATCAGTGAAACGGACAGGGGGCCTGGCTACACCTTC. The J gene is TRBJ1-2, the V gene TRBV10-3, with 11 bases fitting TRBD1. The junction had 4 bases not matched to a gene; V was cut back by 3 bases and J by 7 bases. The CDR3 has 14 residues. Germline-derived CDR1 and CDR2 are ENHRY and SYGVKD.